This record concerns one TCR beta chain sequence. The record originates from a study of blood T cell repertoires in COVID-19. Study-level information: COVID-19 samples, acute and convalescent, were from the United States, Italy and Spain. T cells, B-cell-depleted T cells, or PBMCs provided the cDNA or gDNA that served as material.

Measured with immunoSEQ multiplex PCR; TCRdb has only the in-frame clones, and not every one. The sample consists of around 130,000 clones, around 78% of them appearing once. CDR3 length: 14 residues. The germline V and J ends were trimmed by 2 bases and 5 bases, with 12 bases remaining between them. Per the germline V gene, CDR1 is SEHNR and CDR2 is FQNEAQ (reference sequence). The sample was peripheral blood. J is TRBJ2-5 and V is TRBV7-9; D is perhaps TRBD2 (5 bases). The TCR originated in a human donor in a cohort sampled during active COVID-19. CDR3 region: CASSLHSSGETQYF. CDR3 bases: TGTGCCAGCAGCTTACATAGTTCGGGGGAGACCCAGTACTTC. The variable domain in full, with the rest retrieved from reference TRBV7-9 and TRBJ2-5, is DTGVSQNPRHKITKRGQNVTFRCDPISEHNRLYWYRQTLGQGPEFLTYFQNEAQLEKSRLLSDRFSAERPKGSFSTLEIQRTEQGDSAMYLCASSLHSSGETQYFGPGTRLLVL.